Below, 8 T cell receptor beta chains from the same sample are listed, as sequenced in a study of shared clonotypes between healthy human individuals. The table came from immunoSEQ multiplex PCR; TCRdb's copy has only in-frame clones and leaves some out. The table lists a few hundred thousand clones, more than 70% of them singletons. The sequencing input was PBMCs. These receptors all stem from a woman between 40 and 50 years old in good health. Some clones in this sample may be carry-over from other donors' samples.

This rearrangement joins TRBV7-6 to TRBJ2-5; maybe TRBD2 (6 bases). This CDR3 has 13 amino acids. Germline CDR1 and CDR2: SGHVS and FNYEAQ. V lost 2 bases to trimming and J lost 6 bases, with 10 bases between them. CDR3 bases: TGTGCCAGCAGCTTACCGGGACTGAAGACCCAGTACTTC. It encodes CASSLPGLKTQYF.

This chain connects TRBV7-9 to TRBJ2-1; D may be TRBD1 (6 bases). Trimming cost V 2 bases and J 3 bases, with 17 bases left between them. Germline V lookup: CDR1 SEHNR, CDR2 FQNEAQ (reference sequence). This CDR3 has 17 residues. The CDR3, as DNA: TGTGCCAGCAGCTTACCCAATACAGGGATCAACTACAATGAGCAGTTCTTC. Translation: CASSLPNTGINYNEQFF.

V and J are TRBV7-9 and TRBJ2-3; 8 nucleotides match TRBD2. The CDR3 contains 16 residues. V lost 5 bases and J lost 0; bases outside the gene matches: 7. Looked up from germline, CDR1 is SEHNR and CDR2 is FQNEAQ (reference sequence). This CDR3 is CASSSPSGLSTDTQYF. The CDR3 coding sequence is TGTGCCAGCAGCAGCCCTAGCGGGCTAAGCACAGATACGCAGTATTTT.

Remarks on this clone: Since a far larger clone is one base different, this is likely a read error. Other DNA sequences in the sample encode the same CDR3. This chain uses TRBV5-1 with TRBJ1-5; tentative D call: TRBD1 (5 bases). Germline V gene lookup returns CDR1 SGHRS and CDR2 YFSETQ. This CDR3 spans 15 amino acids. CDR3 loop: CASSLDVGPHQPQHF. CDR3 coding DNA: TGCGCCAGCAGCTTGGATGTGGGGCCTCATCAGCCTCAGCATTTT.

The V and J genes are TRBV27 and TRBJ2-1, with D maybe TRBD1 (6 bases). There are 13 residues in the CDR3. The V end was cut by 5 bases, the J end by 4 bases, with 9 bases between. Per germline, CDR1 MNHEY and CDR2 SMNVEV (reference sequence). Here the CDR3 reads CASSPGVYNEQFF. Here the CDR3 DNA reads TGTGCCAGCAGTCCAGGGGTATACAATGAGCAGTTCTTC.

This clone showed up many times. This chain joins TRBV29-1 and TRBJ2-3, with 9 bases that match TRBD2. CDR3 length equals 17 residues. V lost 1 base and J lost 5; bases outside the gene matches: 13. In germline, CDR1 is SQVTM, CDR2 ANQGSEA. CDR3 in DNA: TGCAGCGTTGAAGGGTTACCGACTAGCGGCCCGATAGATACGCAGTATTTT. Translation gives CSVEGLPTSGPIDTQYF.

The chain links TRBV6-6 to TRBJ1-2; TRBD1 aligns across 8 bases. The junction had 5 bases not matched to a gene; V was cut back by 8 bases and J by 6 bases. Germline V gene sequence: CDR1 MNHNY, CDR2 SVGAGI (reference sequence). This CDR3 is built from 12 residues. The CDR3 nucleotides are TGTGCCAGCGACAGGGGTGGGGATGGCTACACCTTC. It translates to CASDRGGDGYTF.

The V gene is TRBV18, the J gene TRBJ2-1; 11 bases align to TRBD2. V lost 6 bases to trimming and J lost 9 bases; unmatched junction nucleotides: 10. Germline V CDR1 and CDR2: KGHSH, LQKENI. The CDR3 is 15 amino acids. The DNA for the CDR3 is TGTGCCAGCTCCCTAACTAGCGGGAGCCGGGGTGAGCAGTTCTTC. Protein sequence: CASSLTSGSRGEQFF.